This T cell receptor beta chain was captured in a study of shared T cell receptors in the human thymus. Libraries were prepared by immunoSEQ multiplex PCR; TCRdb keeps only in-frame clonotypes and omits some of them. The sample carries 550,000 to 800,000 clones, approximately 83% recorded once. With 3 bases removed from V and 10 bases from J, the gap between germline ends came to 12 bases. The germline gives CDR1 DFQATT, CDR2 SNEGSKA (reference sequence). The CDR3 runs to 11 residues. A further study also used this sample, focusing on human thymus T cells.

This chain connects TRBV20-1 to TRBJ2-5; D unresolved. This receptor was taken from a girl under three years old with a congenital heart defect. Material: thymocytes. The CDR3 loop reads CSARERGFQYF. The CDR3 region has the DNA TGCAGTGCTAGGGAGCGAGGATTCCAGTACTTC.